A selection of T cell receptor beta chains follows, all from one sample in a study of PD-L1 blockade in urothelial cancer. Libraries were prepared by immunoSEQ multiplex PCR; TCRdb keeps only in-frame clonotypes and omits some of them. The sample includes 50,000 to 65,000 clones, about 82% seen only once; the top ten take 2.5% to 3.5%. The specimen comprised PBMCs, sampled around atezolizumab (anti-PD-L1) treatment. These receptors were collected from a man aged 50 to 60 with urothelial cancer. Both conserved end residues are part of each CDR3.

TRBJ2-7	TRBV7-9	CASSQRGVSGAGAYEQYF
TRBJ2-5	TRBV7-7	CASSYLAGPPQETQYF
TRBJ1-6	TRBV6-1	CASTRLTGSESPLHF
TRBJ1-3	TRBV11-2	CASSSTGGSSGNTIYF
TRBJ1-6	TRBV10-3	CAISERNSGDNSPLHF
TRBJ2-3	TRBV19	CASSTTAWTDTQYF
TRBJ1-1	TRBV9	CASSVLAWGAGTEAFF
TRBJ2-7	TRBV30	CAWKASGTSYEQYF
TRBJ1-6	TRBV11-2	CASSLGRAKNNSPLHF
TRBJ2-2	TRBV5-6	CASSLLSGANTGELFF
TRBJ2-1	TRBV7-8	CASSLVPASSYNEQFF
TRBJ2-2	TRBV5-6	CASSLGAPSTGELFF
TRBJ1-5	TRBV5-3	CARSCPTEGQGSNQPQHF
TRBJ2-2	TRBV27	CASSPGTSGTGELFF
TRBJ2-5	TRBV5-6	CASSGGETQYF
TRBJ2-7	TRBV19	CASSMTTAYEQYF
TRBJ1-5	TRBV28	CASSPREVNRQPQHF
TRBJ2-1	TRBV10-2	CASSDRGNDEQFF
TRBJ2-2	TRBV7-3	CASSLTPVTGELFF
TRBJ2-7	TRBV28	CASRGGADEQYF
TRBJ2-7	TRBV19	CASSRLKSGTGVHEQYF
TRBJ2-7	TRBV9	CASSVAPVYEQYF
TRBJ2-7	TRBV11-2	CASSLAGSQYF
TRBJ2-7	TRBV5-4	CASSSEYEQYF
TRBJ1-2	TRBV6-6	CASSQGGYTF
TRBJ1-6	TRBV27	CASSTDRESPLHF
TRBJ2-5	TRBV5-5	CASSQTSGRAWGETQYF
TRBJ2-7	TRBV19	CASSWGTGTYEQYF
TRBJ2-5	TRBV5-5	CASSLGHGSGETQYF
TRBJ1-2	TRBV27	CASSSYRYYGYTF
TRBJ1-5	TRBV6-1	CASMLGARQPQHF
TRBJ1-2	TRBV28	CASGPLRGGYTF